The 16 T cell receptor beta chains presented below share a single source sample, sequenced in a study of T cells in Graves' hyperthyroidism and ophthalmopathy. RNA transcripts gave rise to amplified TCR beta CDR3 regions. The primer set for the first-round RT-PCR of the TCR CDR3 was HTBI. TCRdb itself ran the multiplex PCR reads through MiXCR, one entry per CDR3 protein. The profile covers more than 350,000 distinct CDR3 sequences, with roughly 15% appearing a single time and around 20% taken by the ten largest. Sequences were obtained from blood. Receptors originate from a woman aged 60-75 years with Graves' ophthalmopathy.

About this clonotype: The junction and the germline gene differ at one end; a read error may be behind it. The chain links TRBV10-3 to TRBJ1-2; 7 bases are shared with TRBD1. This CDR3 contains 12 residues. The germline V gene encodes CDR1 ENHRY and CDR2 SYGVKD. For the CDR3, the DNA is TGTGCCATCAGTGGCCGGGACAGTTGGGCCGCCTTC. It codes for CAISGRDSWAAF.

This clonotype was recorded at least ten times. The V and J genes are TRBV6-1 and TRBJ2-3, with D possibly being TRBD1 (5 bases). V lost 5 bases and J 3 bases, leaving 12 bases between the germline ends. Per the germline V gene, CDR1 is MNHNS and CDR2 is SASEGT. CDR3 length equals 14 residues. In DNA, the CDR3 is TGTGCCAGCAGTCCATTTGACAGTACAGATACGCAGTATTTT. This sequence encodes CASSPFDSTDTQYF.

The CDR3 nucleotides read TGTGCCAGCAAAGAGGACAGGGGGCGCCGCGAGCAGTACTTC. This gives the protein CASKEDRGRREQYF. The chain carries TRBV28 and TRBJ2-7, with TRBD1 matching 11 bases. The CDR3 extends over 14 amino acids. CDR1 is MDHEN and CDR2 is SYDVKM in the germline V gene. V shed 7 bases and J 6 bases; nucleotides not matched to a gene: 8.

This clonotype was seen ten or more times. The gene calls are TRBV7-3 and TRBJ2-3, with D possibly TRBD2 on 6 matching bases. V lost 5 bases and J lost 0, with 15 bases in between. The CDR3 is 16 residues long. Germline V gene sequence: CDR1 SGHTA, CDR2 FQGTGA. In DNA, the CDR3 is TGTGCCAGCAGCCGCGCGGAGGGCCTTAGCACAGATACGCAGTATTTT. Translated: CASSRAEGLSTDTQYF.

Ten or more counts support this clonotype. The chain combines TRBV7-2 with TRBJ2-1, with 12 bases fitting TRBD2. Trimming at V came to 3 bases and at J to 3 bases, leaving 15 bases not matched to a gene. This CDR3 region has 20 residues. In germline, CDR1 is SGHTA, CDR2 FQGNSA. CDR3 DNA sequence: TGTGCCAGCAGCTTCCCCACTGGACAGGGGGGACTAGCGGGCTACAATGAGCAGTTCTTC. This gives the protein CASSFPTGQGGLAGYNEQFF.

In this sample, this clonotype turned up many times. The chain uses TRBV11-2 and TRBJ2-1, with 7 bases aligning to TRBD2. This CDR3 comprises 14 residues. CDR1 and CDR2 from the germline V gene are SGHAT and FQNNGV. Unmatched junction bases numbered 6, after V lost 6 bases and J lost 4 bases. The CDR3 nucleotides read TGTGCCAGCAGTTCGGGAGGACCATACAATGAGCAGTTCTTC. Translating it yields CASSSGGPYNEQFF.

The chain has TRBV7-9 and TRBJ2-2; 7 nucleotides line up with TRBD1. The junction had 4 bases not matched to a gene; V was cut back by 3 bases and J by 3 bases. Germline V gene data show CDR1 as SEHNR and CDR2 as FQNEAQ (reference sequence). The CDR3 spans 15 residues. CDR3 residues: CASSLATGDTGELFF. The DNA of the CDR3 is TGTGCCAGCAGCTTGGCTACAGGGGACACCGGGGAGCTGTTTTTT.

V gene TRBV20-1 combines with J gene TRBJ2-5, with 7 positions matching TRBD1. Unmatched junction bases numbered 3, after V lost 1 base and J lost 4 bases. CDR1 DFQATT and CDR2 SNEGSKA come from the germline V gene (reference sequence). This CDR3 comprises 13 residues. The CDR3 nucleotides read TGCAGTGCTAGAGCTACAGGGGTAGAGACCCAGTACTTC. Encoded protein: CSARATGVETQYF.

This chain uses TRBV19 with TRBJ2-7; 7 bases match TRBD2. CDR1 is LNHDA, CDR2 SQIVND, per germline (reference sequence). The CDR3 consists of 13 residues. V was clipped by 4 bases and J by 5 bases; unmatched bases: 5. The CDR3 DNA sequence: TGTGCCAGTAGTAGTGGACTAGGCCACGAGCAGTACTTC. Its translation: CASSSGLGHEQYF.

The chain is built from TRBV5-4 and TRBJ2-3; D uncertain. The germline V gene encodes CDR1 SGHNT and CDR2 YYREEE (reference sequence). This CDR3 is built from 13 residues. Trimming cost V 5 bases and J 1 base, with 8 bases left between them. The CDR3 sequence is CASSYVGTDTQYF. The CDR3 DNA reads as TGTGCCAGCAGTTACGTTGGCACAGATACGCAGTATTTT. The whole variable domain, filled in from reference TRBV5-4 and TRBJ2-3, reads ETGVTQSPTHLIKTRGQQVTLRCSSQSGHNTVSWYQQALGQGPQFIFQYYREEENGRGNFPPRFSGLQFPNYSSELNVNALELDDSALYLCASSYVGTDTQYFGPGTRLTVL.

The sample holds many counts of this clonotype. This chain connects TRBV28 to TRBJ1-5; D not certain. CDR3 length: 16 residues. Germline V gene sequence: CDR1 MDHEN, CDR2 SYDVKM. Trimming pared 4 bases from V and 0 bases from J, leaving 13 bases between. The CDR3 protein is CASSSSWQYSNQPQHF. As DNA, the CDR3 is TGTGCCAGCAGTTCCTCCTGGCAGTATAGCAATCAGCCCCAGCATTTT. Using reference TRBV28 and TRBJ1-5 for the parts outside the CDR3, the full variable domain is DVKVTQSSRYLVKRTGEKVFLECVQDMDHENMFWYRQDPGLGLRLIYFSYDVKMKEKGDIPEGYSVSREKKERFSLILESASTNQTSMYLCASSSSWQYSNQPQHFGDGTRLSIL.

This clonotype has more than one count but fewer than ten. This CDR3 is CASSSQQLINEQFF. CDR3 nucleotides: TGTGCCAGCAGCTCACAACAACTCATCAATGAGCAGTTCTTC. The genes are TRBV7-9 and TRBJ2-1; D remains ambiguous. The CDR3 has 14 amino acids. Germline V gene lookup returns CDR1 SEHNR and CDR2 FQNEAQ (reference sequence). The V end was cut by 4 bases, the J end by 6 bases, with 13 bases between.

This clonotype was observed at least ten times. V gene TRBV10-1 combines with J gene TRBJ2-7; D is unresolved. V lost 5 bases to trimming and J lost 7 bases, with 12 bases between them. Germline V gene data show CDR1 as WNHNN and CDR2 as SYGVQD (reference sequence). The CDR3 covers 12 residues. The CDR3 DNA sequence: TGCGCCAGCAGTCCCCCGGTAGGGGAGCAGTACTTC. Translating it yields CASSPPVGEQYF.

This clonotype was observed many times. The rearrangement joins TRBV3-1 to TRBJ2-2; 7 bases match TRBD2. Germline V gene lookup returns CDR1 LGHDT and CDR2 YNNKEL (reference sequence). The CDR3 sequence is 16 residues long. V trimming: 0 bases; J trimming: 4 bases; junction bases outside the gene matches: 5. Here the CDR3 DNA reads TGTGCCAGCAGCCAAGATCTATCTAGCGGCACCGGGGAGCTGTTTTTT. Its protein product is CASSQDLSSGTGELFF.

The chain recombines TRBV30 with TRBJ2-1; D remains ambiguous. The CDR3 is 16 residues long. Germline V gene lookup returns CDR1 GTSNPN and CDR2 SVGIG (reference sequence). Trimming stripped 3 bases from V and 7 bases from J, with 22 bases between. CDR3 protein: CAWSAPPGSHFNEQFF. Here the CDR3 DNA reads TGTGCCTGGAGCGCCCCCCCCGGGTCCCACTTTAATGAGCAGTTCTTC.

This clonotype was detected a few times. The CDR3 loop reads CASSLRDPGEQYF. In DNA form, the CDR3 reads TGTGCCAGCAGTTTGCGGGACCCAGGCGAGCAGTACTTC. The V and J genes are TRBV28 and TRBJ2-7; D might be TRBD2 (6 bases). The CDR3 covers 13 residues. V was clipped by 3 bases and J by 6 bases, with 12 bases between them. The germline gives CDR1 MDHEN, CDR2 SYDVKM.